These T cell receptor beta chains were read from a single sample in a study of blood T cells in healthy people across ages. One entry per CDR3 protein, called by TCRdb with MiXCR from the 5' RACE reads. The sample holds more than 1.4 million distinct CDR3 sequences, around 39% seen once. Sample: blood. The receptors shown here come from a woman aged 18-29 years in good health. Each CDR3 is given with its conserved first and last residue. The D gene is left open where the match is weak.

CATSGRGTSYEQYF | . | TRBV27
CASSAGTGVDYTF | TRBD1 | TRBV9
CASSRTAGREKLFF | . | TRBV5-1
CSASPHLEQFF | . | TRBV20-1
CASSRRDSKGDTQYF | . | TRBV5-6
CASGQMYF | . | TRBV28
CASSSHSGADTQYF | TRBD2 | TRBV7-7
CASSGGATGAYPQAQHF | TRBD1 | TRBV6-5
CASSYLGRGSYNSPLHF | . | TRBV6-5
CASSLKASGRAHEQYF | TRBD2 | TRBV28
CASSQEKHNEQFF | . | TRBV4-2
CASSMGAIAGQETQYF | TRBD2 | TRBV12-3/TRBV12-4
CASSTSGLRADTQYF | . | TRBV21-1
CASSPTAVVADTQYF | . | TRBV5-1
CASDGDYNEQYF | TRBD2 | TRBV4-2
CASSPDRVSDTQYF | TRBD1 | TRBV6-1
CASSVGWTSGGSTGELFF | TRBD2 | TRBV9
CASSGDTQETQYF | . | TRBV2
CSAGTSSTDTQYF | TRBD2 | TRBV20-1
CASSYYSPSEETQYF | . | TRBV6-5
CASSLRTGDKETQYF | TRBD1 | TRBV3-1
CATSREPLAAAYNEQFF | TRBD2 | TRBV15